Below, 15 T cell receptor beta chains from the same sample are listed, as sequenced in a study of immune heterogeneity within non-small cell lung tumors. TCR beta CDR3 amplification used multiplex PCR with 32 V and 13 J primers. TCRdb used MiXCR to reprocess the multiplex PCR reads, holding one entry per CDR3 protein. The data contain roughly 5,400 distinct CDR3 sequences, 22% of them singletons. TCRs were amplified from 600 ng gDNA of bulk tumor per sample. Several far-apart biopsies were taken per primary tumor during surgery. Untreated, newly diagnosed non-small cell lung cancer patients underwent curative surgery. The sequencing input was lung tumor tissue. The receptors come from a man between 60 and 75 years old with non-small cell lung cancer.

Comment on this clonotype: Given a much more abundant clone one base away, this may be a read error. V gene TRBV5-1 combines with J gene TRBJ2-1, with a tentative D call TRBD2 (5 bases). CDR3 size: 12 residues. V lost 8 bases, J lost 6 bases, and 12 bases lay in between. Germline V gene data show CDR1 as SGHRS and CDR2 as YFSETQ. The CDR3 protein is CARSPDSNEQFF. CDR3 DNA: TGCGCCAGAAGCCCGGACTCCAATGAGCAGTTCTTC.

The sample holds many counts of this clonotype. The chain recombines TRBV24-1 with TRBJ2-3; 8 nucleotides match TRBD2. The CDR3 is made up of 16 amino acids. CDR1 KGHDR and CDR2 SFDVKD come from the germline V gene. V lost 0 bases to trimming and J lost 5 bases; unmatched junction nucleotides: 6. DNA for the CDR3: TGTGCCACCAGTGATTTGTTCCGGGAGGGCGGAGATACGCAGTATTTT. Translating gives CATSDLFREGGDTQYF.

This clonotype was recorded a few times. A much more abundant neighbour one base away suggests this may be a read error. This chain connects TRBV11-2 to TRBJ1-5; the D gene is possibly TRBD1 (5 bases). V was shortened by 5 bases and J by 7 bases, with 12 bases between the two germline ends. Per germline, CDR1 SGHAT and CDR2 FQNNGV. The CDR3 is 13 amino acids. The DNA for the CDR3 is TGTGCCAGCAGCCGTCAGTGGGACCAGCCCCAGCATTTT. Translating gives CASSRQWDQPQHF.

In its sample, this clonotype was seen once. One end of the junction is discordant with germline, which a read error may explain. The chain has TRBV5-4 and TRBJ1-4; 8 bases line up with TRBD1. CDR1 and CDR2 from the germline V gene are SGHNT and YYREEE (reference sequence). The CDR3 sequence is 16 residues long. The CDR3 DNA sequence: TGTGCCAGCAGCACGACAGGGGTAGGGGGTAATGATAAACTGTTTTTT. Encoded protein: CASSTTGVGGNDKLFF. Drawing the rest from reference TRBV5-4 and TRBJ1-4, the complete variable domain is ETGVTQSPTHLIKTRGQQVTLRCSSQSGHNTVSWYQQALGQGPQFIFQYYREEENGRGNFPPRFSGLQFPNYSSELNVNALELDDSALYLCASSTTGVGGNDKLFFGSGTQLSVL.

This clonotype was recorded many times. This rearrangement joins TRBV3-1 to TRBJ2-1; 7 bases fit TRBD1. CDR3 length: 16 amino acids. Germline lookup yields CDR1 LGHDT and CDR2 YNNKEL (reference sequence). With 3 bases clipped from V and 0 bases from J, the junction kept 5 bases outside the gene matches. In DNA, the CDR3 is TGTGCCAGCAGCCACACCCGACAGGGCTCCTACAATGAGCAGTTCTTC. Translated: CASSHTRQGSYNEQFF.

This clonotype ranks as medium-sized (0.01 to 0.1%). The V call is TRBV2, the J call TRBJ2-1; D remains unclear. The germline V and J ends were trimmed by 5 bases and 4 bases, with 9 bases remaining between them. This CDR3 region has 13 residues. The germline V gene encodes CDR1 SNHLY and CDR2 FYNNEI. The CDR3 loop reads CASSQSRYNEQFF. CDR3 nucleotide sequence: TGTGCCAGCAGTCAATCCAGATACAATGAGCAGTTCTTC.

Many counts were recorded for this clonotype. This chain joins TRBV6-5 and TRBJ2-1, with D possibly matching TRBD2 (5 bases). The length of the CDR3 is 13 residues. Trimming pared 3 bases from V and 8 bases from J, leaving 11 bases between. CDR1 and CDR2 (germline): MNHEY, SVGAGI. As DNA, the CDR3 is TGTGCCAGCAGTTATAGGAGAGCGGATGAGCAGTTCTTC. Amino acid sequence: CASSYRRADEQFF.

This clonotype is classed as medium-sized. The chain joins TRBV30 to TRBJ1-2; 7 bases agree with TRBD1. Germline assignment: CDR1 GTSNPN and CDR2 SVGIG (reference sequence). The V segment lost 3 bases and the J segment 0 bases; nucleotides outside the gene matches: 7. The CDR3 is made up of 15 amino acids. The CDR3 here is CAWRPTGDANYGYTF. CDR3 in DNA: TGTGCCTGGAGGCCCACAGGGGATGCTAACTATGGCTACACCTTC.

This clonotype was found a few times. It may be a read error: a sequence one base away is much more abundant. CDR3 in amino acids: CASRGRDTEAFF. Written as DNA, the CDR3 is TGTGCCAGCAGAGGGAGGGACACTGAAGCTTTCTTT. This chain links TRBV6-2 or TRBV6-3 with TRBJ1-1; D not resolved. V lost 6 bases and J 3 bases, leaving 8 bases between the germline ends. The CDR3 consists of 12 residues. Germline CDR1 and CDR2: MNHEY and SVGEGT.

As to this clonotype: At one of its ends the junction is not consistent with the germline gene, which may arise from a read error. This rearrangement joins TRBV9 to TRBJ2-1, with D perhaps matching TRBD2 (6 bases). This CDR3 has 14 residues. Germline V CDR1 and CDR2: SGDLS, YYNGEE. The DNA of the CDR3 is TGTGCCAGCAGCGCGTGGGGACTGGTCAATGATCAGTTCTTC. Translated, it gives CASSAWGLVNDQFF.

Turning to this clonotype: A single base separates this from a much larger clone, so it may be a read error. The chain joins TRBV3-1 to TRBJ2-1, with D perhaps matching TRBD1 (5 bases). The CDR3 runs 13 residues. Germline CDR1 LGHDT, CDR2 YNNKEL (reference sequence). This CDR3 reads CSSSPRRGDEQFF. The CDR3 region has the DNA TGTTCCAGCAGCCCTCGTAGGGGCGATGAGCAGTTCTTC.

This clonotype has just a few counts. The CDR3: CASMQEGTGHIQYF. CDR3 nucleotides: TGTGCCAGCATGCAGGAGGGGACCGGGCACATTCAGTACTTC. The chain employs TRBV2 and TRBJ2-4, with D perhaps matching TRBD2 (6 bases). V lost 7 bases to trimming and J lost 8 bases, with 18 bases between them. The germline CDR1 and CDR2 sequences are SNHLY and FYNNEI. This CDR3 has 14 amino acids. Complete variable domain (other parts from reference TRBV2 and TRBJ2-4): EPEVTQTPSHQVTQMGQEVILRCVPISNHLYFYWYRQILGQKVEFLVSFYNNEISEKSEIFDDQFSVERPDGSNFTLKIRSTKLEDSAMYFCASMQEGTGHIQYFGAGTRLSVL.

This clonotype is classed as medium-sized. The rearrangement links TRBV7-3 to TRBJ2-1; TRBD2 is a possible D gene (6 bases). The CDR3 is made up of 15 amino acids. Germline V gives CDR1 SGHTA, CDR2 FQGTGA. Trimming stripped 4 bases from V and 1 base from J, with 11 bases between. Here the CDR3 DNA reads TGTGCCAGCAGCTCGAATGCGGGATCCTACAATGAGCAGTTCTTC. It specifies CASSSNAGSYNEQFF.

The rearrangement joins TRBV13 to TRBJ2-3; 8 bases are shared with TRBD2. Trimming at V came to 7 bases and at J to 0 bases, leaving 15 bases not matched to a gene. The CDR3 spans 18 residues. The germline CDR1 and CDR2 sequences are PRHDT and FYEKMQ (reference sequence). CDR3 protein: CASTPRTSLTPSTDTQYF. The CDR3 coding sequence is TGTGCCAGCACCCCCCGGACTAGCCTCACCCCTAGCACAGATACGCAGTATTTT.

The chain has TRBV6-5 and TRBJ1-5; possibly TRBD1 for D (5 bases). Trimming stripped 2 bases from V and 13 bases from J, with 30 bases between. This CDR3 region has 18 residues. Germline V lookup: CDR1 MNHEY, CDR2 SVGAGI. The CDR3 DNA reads TGTGCCAGCAGTTACCCCGTGGGGGACGGTGATAGCAATCAGACACAGCATTTT. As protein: CASSYPVGDGDSNQTQHF.